One TCR beta chain is described in this entry. The CDR3 covers 14 residues. CDR1 and CDR2 (germline): SGHAT, FQDESV (reference sequence). After removal of 5 bases from V and 3 bases from J, the junction contained 4 bases not matched to a gene. TCRdb's table, derived via immunoSEQ multiplex PCR, lists solely in-frame clones and lacks some. The sample lists 50,000 or so clones; 93% were seen once. These data originate in a study of control samples from healthy donors and cancer patients. The source material was PBMCs. This clonotype originated in a woman aged 45-65 years with head and neck cancer. This rearrangement joins TRBV11-1 to TRBJ2-5; TRBD1 matches at 9 bases. The CDR3 protein is CASSPRDREETQYF. The CDR3 coding sequence is TGTGCCAGCAGCCCGAGGGACAGGGAAGAGACCCAGTACTTC. The full variable domain, with the rest looked up from reference TRBV11-1 and TRBJ2-5, is EAEVAQSPRYKITEKSQAVAFWCDPISGHATLYWYRQILGQGPELLVQFQDESVVDDSQLPKDRFSAERLKGVDSTLKIQPAELGDSAMYLCASSPRDREETQYFGPGTRLLVL.